This entry concerns a single T cell receptor (beta chain). Single viable CD3+CD4+CD8-CD45RO+ cells were sorted as the memory CD4+ T cells. The data were taken from a study of memory CD4+ T cells and cytomegalovirus serostatus. As for the study in general: This sample comes from healthy Belgian adults, under 10 CMV seropositive, approximately 23 seronegative.

Original processing methods: Out-of-frame sequences were removed, leaving roughly 2.1 million distinct TCRbeta sequences. Method: immunoSEQ multiplex PCR; TCRdb's copy keeps in-frame clones and lacks some. V and J calls and clone size are as listed in that table; D and trimming were resolved from the DNA. The sample records about 58,000 clones, approximately 86% being singletons. This CDR3 comprises 14 residues. Germline lookup yields CDR1 SGHNT and CDR2 YYREEE (reference sequence). Trimming cost V 5 bases and J 5 bases, with 16 bases left between them. The sequencing sample was made of memory CD4+ T cells from blood. The chain joins TRBV5-4 to TRBJ2-5; D remains ambiguous. The TCR was taken from an adult in good health and CMV-seronegative. Some clones in this sample may be carry-over from other donors' samples. The CDR3 sequence: CASSYGLAGETQYF. The CDR3, as DNA: TGTGCCAGCAGTTATGGTCTCGCTGGGGAGACCCAGTACTTC.